The rows below give T cell receptor beta chains drawn from one sample of a study of cytomegalovirus exposure and HLA in healthy donors. Here immunoSEQ multiplex PCR was the method, and the copy in TCRdb shows in-frame clones only, minus some. Seen here are 110,000 or so clones, around 76% observed once, and the top ten hold more than 8%. The sample comprised PBMCs. Receptors were obtained from a man aged 35 to 55 in good health and CMV-seropositive. Each CDR3 is given with its conserved first and last residue. D genes are given only for firm matches. A row's size may be missing; if present it is once, few, many or a size class.

v_call	d_call	clone_size	j_call	cdr3_nt	cdr3_aa
TRBV7-2	-	once	TRBJ2-6	TGTGCCAGCAGCTTAGGAGGTGCTGGGGCCAACGTCCTGACTTTC	CASSLGGAGANVLTF
TRBV21-1	-	-	TRBJ1-1	TGTGCCAGCCTGACAGGGGTCACTGAAGCTTTCTTT	CASLTGVTEAFF
TRBV30	-	-	TRBJ2-2	TGTGCCTGGAGCGACGCGGCCGGGGAGCTGTTTTTT	CAWSDAAGELFF
TRBV4-2	-	-	TRBJ1-1	TGTGCCAGCAGCCAAGACCCGGGTAGCGGGGCTTTCTTT	CASSQDPGSGAFF
TRBV7-3	-	once	TRBJ1-1	TGTGCCAGCAGCTTACAGGGGTACACTGAAGCTTTCTTT	CASSLQGYTEAFF
TRBV6-1	TRBD1	-	TRBJ2-3	TGTGCCAGCACAGTACAGGGGGGCCAAGATCTCCCGCAGTATTTT	CASTVQGGQDLPQYF
TRBV9	TRBD1	-	TRBJ1-1	TGTGCCAGCAGCGTCCAGACAGGGTTAAACACTGAAGCTTTCTTT	CASSVQTGLNTEAFF
TRBV5-4	TRBD2	-	TRBJ2-4	TGTGCCAGCAGCGATCAGACTAGCGGGGGTGACATTCAGTACTTC	CASSDQTSGGDIQYF
TRBV28	-	-	TRBJ2-3	TGTGCCAGCAGTTTGAAACTACTAACAGATACGCAGTATTTT	CASSLKLLTDTQYF
TRBV18	TRBD1	-	TRBJ1-2	TGTGCCAGCTCACCCCGGGACAGGGTTTCTAGGAGCGTCGGCTACACCTTC	CASSPRDRVSRSVGYTF
TRBV11-3	-	once	TRBJ2-1	TGTGCCAGCAGCCCGACTCAAAACTCCTACAATGAGCAGTTCTTC	CASSPTQNSYNEQFF
TRBV18	TRBD1	-	TRBJ2-2	TGTGCCAGCTCTCGGGACAGCGGTAACACCGGGGAGCTGTTTTTT	CASSRDSGNTGELFF
TRBV2	-	-	TRBJ1-5	TGTGCCAGCAGTGATTTCGGCGGCGATCAGCCCCAGCATTTT	CASSDFGGDQPQHF
TRBV6-5	-	-	TRBJ1-6	TGTGCCAGCAGTCCCTTTCCGGGTGTTGATTCACCCCTCCACTTT	CASSPFPGVDSPLHF
TRBV28	-	-	TRBJ2-1	TGTGCCAGCGGCGGTCCCCCGTTCGGCAATGAGCAGTTCTTC	CASGGPPFGNEQFF
TRBV11-1	-	few	TRBJ1-1	TGTGCCAGCAGCTTCAAAGGGGTTTGGGCGGCTTTCTTT	CASSFKGVWAAFF
TRBV5-8	TRBD1	-	TRBJ1-2	TGTGCCAGCAGCTTCTGGACAGGGTCCGGCTATGGCTACACCTTC	CASSFWTGSGYGYTF
TRBV11-3	TRBD2	-	TRBJ2-1	TGTGCCAGCAGCATGGGACTAGCGGGACCCGCTGTGTTCTTC	CASSMGLAGPAVFF
TRBV11-2	-	few	TRBJ1-4	TGTGCCAGCAGGAAACCGGGGGCTAATGAAAAACTGTTTTTT	CASRKPGANEKLFF
TRBV11-3	TRBD2	-	TRBJ2-3	TGTGCCAGCAGCGTGACTAGCGGGGGGCCAGATACGCAGTATTTT	CASSVTSGGPDTQYF
TRBV7-2	TRBD1	-	TRBJ2-2	TGTGCCAGCAGCCACCGGGACAGGGAGGCCGGGGAGCTGTTTTTT	CASSHRDREAGELFF
TRBV7-9	-	-	TRBJ1-2	TGTGCCAGCAGCTTAGACAGGGATACTGGCTACACCTTC	CASSLDRDTGYTF
TRBV29-1	TRBD1	-	TRBJ1-1	TGCAGCGTCATCCGGGACAGGAACACTGAAGCTTTCTTT	CSVIRDRNTEAFF